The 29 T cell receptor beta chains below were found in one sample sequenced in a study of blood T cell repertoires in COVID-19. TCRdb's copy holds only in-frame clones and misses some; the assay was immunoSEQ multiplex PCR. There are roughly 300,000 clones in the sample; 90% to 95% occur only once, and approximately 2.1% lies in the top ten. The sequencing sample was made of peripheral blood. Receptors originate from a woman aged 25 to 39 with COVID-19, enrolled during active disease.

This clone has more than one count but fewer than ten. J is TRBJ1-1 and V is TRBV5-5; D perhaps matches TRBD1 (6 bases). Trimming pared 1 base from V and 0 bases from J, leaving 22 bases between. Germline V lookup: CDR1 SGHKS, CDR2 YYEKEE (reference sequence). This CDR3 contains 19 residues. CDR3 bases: TGTGCCAGCAGCTTGTCGGCTACGGGGGGCAGGGCCATGAACACTGAAGCTTTCTTT. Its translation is CASSLSATGGRAMNTEAFF. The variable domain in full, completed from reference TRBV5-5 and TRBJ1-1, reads DAGVTQSPTHLIKTRGQQVTLRCSPISGHKSVSWYQQVLGQGPQFIFQYYEKEERGRGNFPDRFSARQFPNYSSELNVNALLLGDSALYLCASSLSATGGRAMNTEAFFGQGTRLTVV.

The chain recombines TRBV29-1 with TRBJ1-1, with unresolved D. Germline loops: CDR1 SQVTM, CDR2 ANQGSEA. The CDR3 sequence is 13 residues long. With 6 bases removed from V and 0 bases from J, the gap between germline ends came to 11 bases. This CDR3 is CSVNGLLNTEAFF. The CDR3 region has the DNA TGCAGCGTAAATGGGCTTCTGAACACTGAAGCTTTCTTT.

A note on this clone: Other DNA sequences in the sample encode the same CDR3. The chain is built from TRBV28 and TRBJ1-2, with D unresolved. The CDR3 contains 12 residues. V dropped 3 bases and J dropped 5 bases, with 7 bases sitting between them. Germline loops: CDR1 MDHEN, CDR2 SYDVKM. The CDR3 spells CASSFRGYGYTF. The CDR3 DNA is TGTGCCAGCAGTTTCCGAGGGTATGGCTACACCTTC.

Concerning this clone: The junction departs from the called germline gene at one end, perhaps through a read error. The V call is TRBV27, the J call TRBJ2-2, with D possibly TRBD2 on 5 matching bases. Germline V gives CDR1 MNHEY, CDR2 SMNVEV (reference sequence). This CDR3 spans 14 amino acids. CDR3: CASSLIGNAGELFF. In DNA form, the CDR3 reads TGTGCCAGCAGTTTAATCGGGAACGCCGGGGAGCTGTTTTTT.

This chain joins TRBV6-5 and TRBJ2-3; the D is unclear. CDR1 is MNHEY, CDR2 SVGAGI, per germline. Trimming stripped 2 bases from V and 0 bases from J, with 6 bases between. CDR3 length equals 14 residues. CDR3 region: CASSYGPSTDTQYF. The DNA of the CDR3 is TGTGCCAGCAGTTACGGGCCTAGCACAGATACGCAGTATTTT.

CDR3 coding DNA: TGTGCCAGTACGGGGAATAGCAATCAGCCCCAGCATTTT. Its translation: CASTGNSNQPQHF. V usage is TRBV19 and J usage is TRBJ1-5, with unresolved D. V shed 7 bases and J shed 0 bases, with 7 bases lying between them. This CDR3 has 13 amino acids. Germline V CDR1 and CDR2: LNHDA, SQIVND (reference sequence).

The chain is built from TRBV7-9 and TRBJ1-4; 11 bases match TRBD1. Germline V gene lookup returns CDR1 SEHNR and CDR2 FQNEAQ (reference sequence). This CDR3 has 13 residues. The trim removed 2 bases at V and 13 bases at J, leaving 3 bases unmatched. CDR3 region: CASSLTGTGGLFF. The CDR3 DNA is TGTGCCAGCAGCTTAACCGGGACAGGGGGACTGTTTTTT.

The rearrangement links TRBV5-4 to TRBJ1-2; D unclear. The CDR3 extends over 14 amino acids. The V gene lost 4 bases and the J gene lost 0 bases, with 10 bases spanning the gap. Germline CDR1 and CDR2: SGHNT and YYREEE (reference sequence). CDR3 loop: CASSLPGTNYGYTF. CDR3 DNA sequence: TGTGCCAGCAGCCTCCCCGGGACTAACTATGGCTACACCTTC.

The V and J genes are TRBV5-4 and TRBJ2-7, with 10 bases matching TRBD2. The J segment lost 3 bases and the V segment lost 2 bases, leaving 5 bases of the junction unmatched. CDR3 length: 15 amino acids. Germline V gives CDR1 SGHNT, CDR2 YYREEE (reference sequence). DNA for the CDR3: TGTGCCAGCAGCTTTGAACTAGCGGGGATCTACGAGCAGTACTTC. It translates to CASSFELAGIYEQYF.

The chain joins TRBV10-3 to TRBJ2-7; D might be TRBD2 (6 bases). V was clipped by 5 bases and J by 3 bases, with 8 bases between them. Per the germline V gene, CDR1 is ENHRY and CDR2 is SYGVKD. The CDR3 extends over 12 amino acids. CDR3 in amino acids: CAISNSGYEQYF. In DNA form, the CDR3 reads TGTGCCATCAGTAATAGCGGCTACGAGCAGTACTTC.

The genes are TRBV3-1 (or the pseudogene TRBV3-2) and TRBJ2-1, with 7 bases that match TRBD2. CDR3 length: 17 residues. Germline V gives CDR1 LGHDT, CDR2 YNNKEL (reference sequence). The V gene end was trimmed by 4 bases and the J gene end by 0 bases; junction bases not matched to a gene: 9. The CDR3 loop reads CASSLSRTRSSYNEQFF. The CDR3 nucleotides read TGTGCCAGCAGCCTTTCGAGGACTAGGAGCTCCTACAATGAGCAGTTCTTC.

CDR3 sequence (DNA): TGCGCCAGCAGCTTTGGGCAGGGGAACACTGAAGCTTTCTTT. This gives the protein CASSFGQGNTEAFF. The rearrangement uses TRBV5-1 and TRBJ1-1; a weak D match, TRBD1 (5 bases). Per germline, CDR1 SGHRS and CDR2 YFSETQ. V lost 2 bases and J 1 base, leaving 9 bases between the germline ends. This CDR3 is 14 amino acids long.

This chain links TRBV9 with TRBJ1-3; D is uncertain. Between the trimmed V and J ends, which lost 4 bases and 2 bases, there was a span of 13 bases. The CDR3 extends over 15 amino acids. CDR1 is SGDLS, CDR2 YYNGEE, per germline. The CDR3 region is CASSLSGQTGNTIYF. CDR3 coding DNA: TGTGCCAGCAGCCTTAGCGGGCAGACTGGAAACACCATATATTTT.

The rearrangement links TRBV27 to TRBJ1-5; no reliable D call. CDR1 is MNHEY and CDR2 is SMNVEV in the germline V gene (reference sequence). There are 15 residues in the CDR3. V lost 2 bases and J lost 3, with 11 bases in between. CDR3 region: CASSLVTPDNQPQHF. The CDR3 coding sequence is TGTGCCAGCAGTTTAGTGACTCCAGACAATCAGCCCCAGCATTTT.

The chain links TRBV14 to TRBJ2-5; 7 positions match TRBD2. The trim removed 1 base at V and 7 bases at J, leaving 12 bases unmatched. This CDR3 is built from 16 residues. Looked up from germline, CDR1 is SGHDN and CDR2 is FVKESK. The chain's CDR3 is CASSQVWSGGLRTQYF. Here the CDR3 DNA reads TGTGCCAGCAGCCAAGTCTGGTCGGGAGGATTAAGGACCCAGTACTTC.

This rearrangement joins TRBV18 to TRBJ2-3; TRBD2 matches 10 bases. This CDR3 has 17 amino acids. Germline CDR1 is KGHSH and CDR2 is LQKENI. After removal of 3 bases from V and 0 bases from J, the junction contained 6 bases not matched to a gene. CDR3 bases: TGTGCCAGCTCACCCACAAAGACTAGCGGGAGCACAGATACGCAGTATTTT. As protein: CASSPTKTSGSTDTQYF.

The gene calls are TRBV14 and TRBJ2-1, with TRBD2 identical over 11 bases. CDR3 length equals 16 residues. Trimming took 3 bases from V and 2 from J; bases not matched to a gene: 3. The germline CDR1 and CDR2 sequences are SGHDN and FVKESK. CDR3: CASSQWGLAAYNEQFF. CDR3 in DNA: TGTGCCAGCAGCCAGTGGGGACTAGCGGCCTACAATGAGCAGTTCTTC.

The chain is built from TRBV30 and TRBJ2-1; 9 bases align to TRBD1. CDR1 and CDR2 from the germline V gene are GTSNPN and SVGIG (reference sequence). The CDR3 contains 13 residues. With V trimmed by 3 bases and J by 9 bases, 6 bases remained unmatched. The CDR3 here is CAWRVTGGTEQFF. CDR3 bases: TGTGCCTGGAGGGTGACAGGGGGGACTGAGCAGTTCTTC.

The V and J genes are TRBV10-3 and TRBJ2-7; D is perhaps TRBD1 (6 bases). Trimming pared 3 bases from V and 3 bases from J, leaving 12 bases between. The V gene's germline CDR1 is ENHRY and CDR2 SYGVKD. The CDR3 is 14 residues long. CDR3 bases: TGTGCCATCAGTGACTACGGACAGAGCTACGAGCAGTACTTC. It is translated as CAISDYGQSYEQYF.

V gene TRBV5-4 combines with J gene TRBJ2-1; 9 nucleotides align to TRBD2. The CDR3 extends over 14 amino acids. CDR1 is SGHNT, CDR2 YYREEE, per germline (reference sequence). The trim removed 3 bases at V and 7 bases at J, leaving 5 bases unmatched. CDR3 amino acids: CASSSGLAINEQFF. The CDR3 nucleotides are TGTGCCAGCAGCTCTGGACTAGCGATAAATGAGCAGTTCTTC.

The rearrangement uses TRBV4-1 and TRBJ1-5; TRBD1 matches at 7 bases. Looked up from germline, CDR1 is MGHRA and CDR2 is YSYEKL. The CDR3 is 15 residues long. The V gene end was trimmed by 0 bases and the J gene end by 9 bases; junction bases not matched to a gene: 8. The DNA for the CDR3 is TGCGCCAGCAGCCAAGATCCGGGCAGGGGGACGCCCCAGCATTTT. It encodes CASSQDPGRGTPQHF.

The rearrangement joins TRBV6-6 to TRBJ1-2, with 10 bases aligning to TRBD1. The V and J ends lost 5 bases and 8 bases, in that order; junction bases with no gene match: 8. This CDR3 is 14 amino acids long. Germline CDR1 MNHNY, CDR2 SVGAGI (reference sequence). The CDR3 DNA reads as TGTGCCAGCAGTGAGGACGACAGGGGGCTCGGCTACACCTTC. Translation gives CASSEDDRGLGYTF.

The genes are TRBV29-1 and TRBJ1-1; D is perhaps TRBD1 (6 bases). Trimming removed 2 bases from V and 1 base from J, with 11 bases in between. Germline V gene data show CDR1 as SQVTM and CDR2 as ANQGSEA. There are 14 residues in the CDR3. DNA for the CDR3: TGCAGCGTTGAATCCCAGGGGCCGAACACTGAAGCTTTCTTT. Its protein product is CSVESQGPNTEAFF.

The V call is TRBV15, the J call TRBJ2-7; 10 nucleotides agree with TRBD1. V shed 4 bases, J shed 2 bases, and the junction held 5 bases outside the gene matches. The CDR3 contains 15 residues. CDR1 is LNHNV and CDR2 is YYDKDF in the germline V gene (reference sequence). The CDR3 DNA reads TGTGCCACCAGCAAAGACAGGGGGCGGACCTACGAGCAGTACTTC. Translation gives CATSKDRGRTYEQYF.

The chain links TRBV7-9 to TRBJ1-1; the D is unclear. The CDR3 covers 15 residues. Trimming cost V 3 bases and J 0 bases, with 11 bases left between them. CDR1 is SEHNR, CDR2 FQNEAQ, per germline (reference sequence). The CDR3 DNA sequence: TGTGCCAGCAGCTTGATGGGCCAGATGAACACTGAAGCTTTCTTT. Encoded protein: CASSLMGQMNTEAFF.

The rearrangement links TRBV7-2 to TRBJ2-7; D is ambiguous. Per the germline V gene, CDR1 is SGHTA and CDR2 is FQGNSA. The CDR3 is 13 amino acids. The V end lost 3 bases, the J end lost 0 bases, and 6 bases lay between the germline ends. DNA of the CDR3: TGTGCCAGCAGCTTTTCTCCCTCCTACGAGCAGTACTTC. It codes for CASSFSPSYEQYF.

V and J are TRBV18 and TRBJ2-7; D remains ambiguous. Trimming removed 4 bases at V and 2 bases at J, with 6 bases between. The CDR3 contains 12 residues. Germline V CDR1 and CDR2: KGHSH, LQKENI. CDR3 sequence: CASSHDTYEQYF. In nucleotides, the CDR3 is TGTGCCAGCTCACATGACACCTACGAGCAGTACTTC.

The CDR3 protein is CSGQEPYGYTF. The CDR3 coding sequence is TGCAGTGGCCAAGAGCCCTATGGCTACACCTTC. The V call is TRBV20-1, the J call TRBJ1-2; no clear D. The CDR3 is made up of 11 amino acids. Trimming took off 7 bases at V and 4 bases at J, with 10 bases between the two ends. CDR1 is DFQATT, CDR2 SNEGSKA, per germline (reference sequence).

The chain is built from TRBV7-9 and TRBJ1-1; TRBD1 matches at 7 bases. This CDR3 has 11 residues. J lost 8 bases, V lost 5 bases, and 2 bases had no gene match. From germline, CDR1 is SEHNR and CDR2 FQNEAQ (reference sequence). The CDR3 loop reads CASSQGQEAFF. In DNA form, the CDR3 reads TGTGCCAGCAGCCAGGGACAGGAAGCTTTCTTT.